In this sample, the clone carrying this TCR beta chain turned up many times. Its antigen is as yet unknown. TCRdb re-called the PCR reads through MiXCR, storing one row per CDR3 protein. The sample lists roughly 10,000 distinct CDR3 sequences, roughly 19% occurring once. This specimen comes from a study of molecular identifiers for immune sequencing clone quantification. Study information: Replicate experiments divided RNA from around 20,000 or 100,000 naive CD8 cells into five parts and sequenced four.

General study points: Highly expanded clone sizes could be underestimated by identical TCR molecules sharing a barcode.

V gave up 7 bases and J gave up 4 bases, with 10 bases separating them. This CDR3 has 13 amino acids. Per the germline V gene, CDR1 is SNHLY and CDR2 is FYNNEI. The V gene is TRBV2, the J gene TRBJ1-4; D remains ambiguous. The clonotype originates from a human donor in good health. Some libraries in this study had Jurkat cell RNA spiked in. Sequencing used naive CD8+ T cells from blood, with Jurkat cell RNA spiked in. Subset noted: FACS-sorted CD8+CD4-CCR7+CD45RA+ naive T cells. This chain's CDR3 is CASNGWDNEKLFF. CDR3 bases: TGTGCCAGCAACGGTTGGGATAATGAAAAACTGTTTTTT.